This entry lists 32 T cell receptor beta chains sequenced from one sample in a study of blood T cells in healthy people across ages (dated by TCRdb to between 2014 and 2017). The library was obtained by 5' RACE. The listed sequencing device is Illumina HiSeq 2500. A second PCR of roughly 7 to 11 cycles was performed with a sample-barcoded 5' primer and a J-beta primer mix. TCRdb handled the public reads itself, with Q25 trimming in fastp and clone calling in MiXCR, and kept productive beta chains. Every entry covers one CDR3 protein and lists the most common genes and DNA from its rows. The sample records about 780,000 distinct CDR3 sequences, roughly 25% of which are singletons. The top ten clones comprise about 3% of the sample. The sample was also linked to a second study, of T cells of mothers and their children.

Sequenced sample: blood. These receptors all stem from a boy aged 5-17 years in good health.

This clonotype has more than one count but fewer than ten. The chain couples TRBV12-3 or TRBV12-4 to TRBJ1-1, with D possibly being TRBD1 (5 bases). Trimming pared 6 bases from V and 5 bases from J, leaving 16 bases between. There are 14 residues in the CDR3. The CDR3 region is CASSQTTVRTEAFF. CDR3 coding DNA: TGTGCCAGCAGCCAGACGACAGTTAGAACTGAAGCTTTCTTT.

The J gene is TRBJ1-1, the V gene TRBV20-1; 7 bases fit TRBD1. The CDR3 has 13 residues. Trimming cost V 3 bases and J 5 bases; bases outside gene matches: 6. CDR1 DFQATT and CDR2 SNEGSKA come from the germline V gene (reference sequence). The chain's CDR3 is CSARTGRGTEAFF. The CDR3 DNA follows: TGCAGTGCTAGGACAGGGCGGGGTACTGAAGCTTTCTTT.

V and J are TRBV4-1 and TRBJ2-7; unclear D gene. There are 14 residues in the CDR3. The V and J ends lost 1 base and 5 bases respectively, with 12 bases between them. The germline gives CDR1 MGHRA, CDR2 YSYEKL. The CDR3 protein is CASSQAVIWDEQYF. CDR3 nucleotides: TGCGCCAGCAGCCAAGCGGTAATCTGGGACGAGCAGTACTTC.

This clonotype has just a few counts. Here the CDR3 reads CASSLEQGQTQYF. The CDR3 DNA follows: TGTGCCAGCAGCTTAGAACAGGGTCAGACCCAGTACTTC. This sequence joins TRBV7-9 and TRBJ2-5, with D perhaps matching TRBD1 (6 bases). Trimming removed 1 base at V and 6 bases at J, with 9 bases between. The CDR3 runs to 13 residues. From germline, CDR1 is SEHNR and CDR2 FQNEAQ (reference sequence).

Concerning this clonotype: A junction end diverges from the germline sequence, so it may reflect a read error. The chain links TRBV12-3 or TRBV12-4 to TRBJ2-5; 9 bases fit TRBD1. CDR3 length: 12 residues. CDR3 in amino acids: CAGRDRDETQYF. The DNA for the CDR3 is TGTGCCGGCAGGGACAGGGATGAGACCCAGTACTTC.

This chain links TRBV18 with TRBJ2-5, with D possibly being TRBD1 or TRBD2 (7 bases each). The J call may not be correct, given that the DNA end is closer to TRBJ2-7. The CDR3 runs to 16 residues. The germline V gene encodes CDR1 KGHSH and CDR2 LQKENI. The CDR3 reads CASSPSRQGGNYEQYF. The CDR3 region has the DNA TGTGCCAGCTCACCATCGAGACAGGGAGGGAACTACGAGCAGTACTTC.

The V and J genes are TRBV29-1 and TRBJ1-5, with unresolved D. The CDR3 runs 13 residues. Trimming stripped 6 bases from V and 7 bases from J, with 16 bases between. Germline V lookup: CDR1 SQVTM, CDR2 ANQGSEA. The CDR3 bases are TGCAGCGTCCGGACGGCCATAGGGCAGCCCCAGCATTTT. Translated, it gives CSVRTAIGQPQHF.

The V and J genes are TRBV20-1 and TRBJ2-5, with 8 bases fitting TRBD1. Gene TRBJ2-1 matches the end of the DNA better, so the J call may be wrong. CDR1 DFQATT and CDR2 SNEGSKA come from the germline V gene (reference sequence). The CDR3 runs 14 residues. The CDR3 reads CSARATTGVGEQFF. CDR3 nucleotide sequence: TGCAGTGCTAGAGCTACGACAGGGGTAGGTGAGCAGTTCTTC.

This clonotype appeared a few times. The CDR3 DNA sequence: TGTGCCAGCAGCCGAAGGCCGGGACTCGGCAAGACCCAGTACTTC. Translated, it gives CASSRRPGLGKTQYF. V gene TRBV7-6 combines with J gene TRBJ2-5; weak D call: TRBD2 (6 bases). Looked up from germline, CDR1 is SGHVS and CDR2 is FNYEAQ. This CDR3 is 15 amino acids long. Trimming shortened V by 5 bases and J by 6 bases, and 19 bases separated the two germline ends.

About this clonotype itself: Compared with germline, one end of the junction differs, possibly owing to a read error. The rearrangement joins TRBV5-1 to TRBJ1-1; maybe TRBD1 (6 bases). The CDR3 consists of 14 residues. The germline V gene encodes CDR1 SGHRS and CDR2 YFSETQ. The CDR3 nucleotides are TGCGCCAGCAGCTTTGGGACACAGAACACCGAAGCTTTCTTT. It codes for CASSFGTQNTEAFF.

The chain joins TRBV20-1 to TRBJ1-1; possible D gene TRBD1, 6 bases. This CDR3 has 14 residues. V was clipped by 6 bases and J by 0 bases, with 14 bases between them. Per germline, CDR1 DFQATT and CDR2 SNEGSKA (reference sequence). As DNA, the CDR3 is TGCAGTGCCCCGAAGGGGGGCATGAACACTGAAGCTTTCTTT. Translating gives CSAPKGGMNTEAFF.

J is TRBJ1-3 and V is TRBV9; no reliable D call. Germline values: CDR1 SGDLS, CDR2 YYNGEE. The CDR3 runs 15 residues. The germline V and J ends were trimmed by 2 bases and 0 bases, with 9 bases remaining between them. The CDR3 here is CASSVAPYSGNTIYF. DNA for the CDR3: TGTGCCAGCAGCGTCGCCCCATACTCTGGAAACACCATATATTTT.

Here the CDR3 DNA reads TGCAGCGTTGATCCTAGCGGAAACAATGAGCAGTTCTTC. It translates to CSVDPSGNNEQFF. The chain carries TRBV29-1 and TRBJ2-5; 7 nucleotides match TRBD2. The DNA end lines up better with TRBJ2-1; the J call may be wrong. Germline loops: CDR1 SQVTM, CDR2 ANQGSEA. This CDR3 contains 13 residues.

This clonotype has a handful of counts. The chain combines TRBV4-3 with TRBJ1-2; D unresolved. The CDR3 runs 15 residues. V gave up 0 bases and J gave up 4 bases, with 12 bases separating them. The germline CDR1 and CDR2 sequences are LGHNA and YSLEER. Written as DNA, the CDR3 is TGCGCCAGCAGCCAAGATCTCGGGTACTCCTATGGCTACACCTTC. Translation: CASSQDLGYSYGYTF.

The CDR3 protein is CASSARTGGTYNEQFF. CDR3 in DNA: TGCGCCAGCAGCGCAAGGACAGGGGGCACCTACAATGAGCAGTTCTTC. This rearrangement joins TRBV5-1 to TRBJ2-1; 11 nucleotides agree with TRBD1. The length of the CDR3 is 16 residues. The V gene end was trimmed by 4 bases and the J gene end by 2 bases; junction bases not matched to a gene: 5. In germline, CDR1 is SGHRS, CDR2 YFSETQ.

The gene calls are TRBV6-1 and TRBJ1-2; 7 nucleotides agree with TRBD1. V was pared by 3 bases and J by 5 bases, with 3 bases of the junction left unmatched. Per the germline V gene, CDR1 is MNHNS and CDR2 is SASEGT. This CDR3 spans 13 amino acids. The CDR3 loop reads CASSERDRYGYTF. The DNA of the CDR3 is TGTGCCAGCAGTGAGCGGGACAGATATGGCTACACCTTC.

V is TRBV28 and J is TRBJ1-6, with 11 bases matching TRBD1. Trimming at V came to 1 base and at J to 10 bases, leaving 6 bases not matched to a gene. CDR3 size: 16 residues. Looked up from germline, CDR1 is MDHEN and CDR2 is SYDVKM. The CDR3 DNA reads TGTGCCAGCAGTTTATATGGGACAGGGGGAAGCTCACCCCTCCACTTT. Translating gives CASSLYGTGGSSPLHF.

The V and J genes are TRBV28 and TRBJ1-2; 7 bases map to TRBD1. V lost 7 bases to trimming and J lost 8 bases; unmatched junction nucleotides: 16. CDR3 length equals 15 residues. In germline, CDR1 is MDHEN, CDR2 SYDVKM. CDR3 sequence (DNA): TGTGCCAGCAACCCGGGACAGACTTTGCATGCGGGCTACACCTTC. This translates into CASNPGQTLHAGYTF.

The table lists this clonotype with a few counts. This chain joins TRBV7-2 and TRBJ1-2; TRBD1 is a possible D gene (6 bases). The germline CDR1 and CDR2 sequences are SGHTA and FQGNSA. Trimming removed 3 bases at V and 1 base at J, with 15 bases between. This CDR3 is built from 16 residues. In DNA, the CDR3 is TGTGCCAGCAGCTTCGGGCAGGGGACCCTTAACTATGGCTACACCTTC. Its translation: CASSFGQGTLNYGYTF.

The chain recombines TRBV12-3 or TRBV12-4 with TRBJ2-5, with D maybe TRBD1 (5 bases). The CDR3 is 14 residues long. The V and J ends lost 3 bases and 0 bases respectively, with 8 bases between them. The CDR3 sequence is CASSFPGYQETQYF. The CDR3 DNA follows: TGTGCCAGCAGTTTCCCAGGGTACCAAGAGACCCAGTACTTC.

This chain connects TRBV4-2 to TRBJ1-5, with 11 bases aligning to TRBD1. Germline CDR1 and CDR2: LGHNA and YNFKEQ. Trimming cost V 0 bases and J 6 bases; bases outside gene matches: 4. The CDR3 spans 16 residues. The CDR3 loop reads CASSQDLGQGAQPQHF. CDR3 DNA: TGTGCCAGCAGCCAAGATCTAGGACAGGGGGCTCAGCCCCAGCATTTT.

The chain links TRBV9 to TRBJ1-2; D is unclear. Deletions cut 4 bases from V and 4 bases from J, with 11 bases between. The CDR3 has 13 residues. Germline CDR1 and CDR2: SGDLS and YYNGEE. The CDR3 DNA reads TGTGCCAGCAGCTTGACACCTAGCTATGGCTACACCTTC. Its translation is CASSLTPSYGYTF.

This clonotype was picked up a small number of times. The chain recombines TRBV20-1 with TRBJ2-2; 7 positions match TRBD1. CDR3 length: 14 amino acids. V lost 3 bases to trimming and J lost 2 bases; unmatched junction nucleotides: 3. From germline, CDR1 is DFQATT and CDR2 SNEGSKA (reference sequence). CDR3 DNA: TGCAGTGCTAGTAGGGGGCGAAACACCGGGGAGCTGTTTTTT. Its protein is CSASRGRNTGELFF.

The sample holds a few counts of this clonotype. The rearrangement links TRBV29-1 to TRBJ1-2; a possible D gene is TRBD1 (5 bases). The CDR3 has 12 amino acids. CDR1 and CDR2 (germline): SQVTM, ANQGSEA. V lost 7 bases and J 2 bases, leaving 11 bases between the germline ends. CDR3 sequence reads: CSARDGNYGYTF. CDR3 nucleotide sequence: TGCAGCGCCCGGGACGGCAACTATGGCTACACCTTC.

The sample holds a few counts of this clonotype. V usage is TRBV20-1 and J usage is TRBJ2-1; 10 nucleotides line up with TRBD2. The V and J ends lost 8 bases and 8 bases, in that order; junction bases with no gene match: 6. The length of the CDR3 is 12 residues. CDR1 and CDR2 (germline): DFQATT, SNEGSKA (reference sequence). CDR3: CSPSGGADEQFF. For the CDR3, the DNA is TGCAGTCCCAGCGGGGGGGCTGATGAGCAGTTCTTC.

There are a few counts of this clonotype. The genes are TRBV4-2 and TRBJ2-5; 10 positions match TRBD2. With the DNA end fitting TRBJ2-1 better, the J assignment may be wrong. Germline CDR1 reads LGHNA; CDR2 reads YNFKEQ. The CDR3 loop spans 15 amino acids. The CDR3 spells CASSQTAGGRDEQFF. The CDR3 DNA is TGTGCCAGCAGCCAAACAGCGGGGGGGCGGGATGAGCAGTTCTTC.

The rearrangement uses TRBV19 and TRBJ2-1, with D possibly being TRBD1 (6 bases). The CDR3 consists of 14 residues. The germline CDR1 and CDR2 sequences are LNHDA and SQIVND (reference sequence). V shed 4 bases and J shed 2 bases, with 9 bases lying between them. The CDR3: CASSTGQTYNEQFF. CDR3 coding DNA: TGTGCCAGTAGTACGGGACAAACCTACAATGAGCAGTTCTTC. The full variable domain, with the rest looked up from reference TRBV19 and TRBJ2-1, is DGGITQSPKYLFRKEGQNVTLSCEQNLNHDAMYWYRQDPGQGLRLIYYSQIVNDFQKGDIAEGYSVSREKKESFPLTVTSAQKNPTAFYLCASSTGQTYNEQFFGPGTRLTVL.

The table lists this clonotype with many counts. The chain employs TRBV11-2 and TRBJ2-4; 8 bases agree with TRBD2. After removal of 1 base from V and 6 bases from J, the junction contained 8 bases not matched to a gene. The CDR3 has 16 residues. Germline V gene sequence: CDR1 SGHAT, CDR2 FQNNGV. The CDR3, as DNA: TGTGCCAGCAGCTTAGGGAGCGGGGGCCCCCGAAACATTCAGTACTTC. Protein: CASSLGSGGPRNIQYF.

V gene TRBV9 combines with J gene TRBJ2-1; 7 bases map to TRBD2. The trim removed 4 bases at V and 7 bases at J, leaving 14 bases unmatched. This CDR3 comprises 16 residues. Germline V gene data show CDR1 as SGDLS and CDR2 as YYNGEE. CDR3 residues: CASSPRGSGEVNEQFF. The CDR3 DNA follows: TGTGCCAGCAGCCCCCGAGGGAGCGGGGAGGTAAATGAGCAGTTCTTC. The complete variable domain, with remaining parts taken from reference TRBV9 and TRBJ2-1, reads DSGVTQTPKHLITATGQRVTLRCSPRSGDLSVYWYQQSLDQGLQFLIQYYNGEERAKGNILERFSAQQFPDLHSELNLSSLELGDSALYFCASSPRGSGEVNEQFFGPGTRLTVL.

This clonotype appeared a few times. The genes are TRBV6-5 and TRBJ2-7; no firm D call. Germline V gene lookup returns CDR1 MNHEY and CDR2 SVGAGI. CDR3 length: 13 residues. V lost 6 bases and J 7 bases, leaving 16 bases between the germline ends. The CDR3 nucleotides read TGTGCCAGCAGCCCACCCGGCAGTCGGGAGCAGTACTTC. It codes for CASSPPGSREQYF.

The sample holds a few counts of this clonotype. CDR3 protein: CASSVGLAGKEGETQYF. The CDR3 DNA follows: TGTGCCAGCAGCGTAGGACTAGCGGGGAAGGAGGGGGAGACCCAGTACTTC. This chain joins TRBV5-5 and TRBJ2-5, with 12 bases matching TRBD2. Germline CDR1 is SGHKS and CDR2 is YYEKEE (reference sequence). J lost 5 bases, V lost 4 bases, and 12 bases had no gene match. The CDR3 has 17 residues.

The chain is built from TRBV28 and TRBJ2-7; no reliable D call. CDR1 and CDR2 from the germline V gene are MDHEN and SYDVKM. The CDR3 is made up of 13 amino acids. V was clipped by 5 bases and J by 2 bases, with 10 bases between them. CDR3 in DNA: TGTGCCAGCAGTCGGGCCGACGCCTACGAGCAGTACTTC. Residues: CASSRADAYEQYF.